This T cell receptor beta chain was found in a study of identical twins. This clonotype was detected a few times. V lost 2 bases and J 4 bases, leaving 13 bases between the germline ends. The CDR3 extends over 14 amino acids. CDR1 DFQATT and CDR2 SNEGSKA come from the germline V gene (reference sequence). TCRdb passed the 5' RACE reads through MiXCR, listing each CDR3 protein once. Among a few hundred thousand distinct CDR3 sequences listed, about 8% were seen once. The sample was also linked to a second study, of yellow fever vaccine responses in identical twins.

The sequence was obtained from a woman aged 18 to 35 in good health. This chain connects TRBV20-1 to TRBJ2-3, with D perhaps matching TRBD1 or TRBD2 (5 bases each). The sample comprised CD8+ T cells sorted from blood. CDR3 amino acids: CSARLRDASDTQYF. CDR3 sequence (DNA): TGCAGTGCTAGACTCCGGGACGCATCAGATACGCAGTATTTT.